A selection of T cell receptor beta chains follows, all from one sample in a study of regulatory T cells in long-lasting Graves disease. A single record per CDR3 protein comes from TCRdb applying MiXCR to the multiplex PCR reads. Of 450,000 to 650,000 distinct CDR3 sequences listed, about 16% are singletons. The data were also submitted as part of a second study, on T cells in Graves' hyperthyroidism and ophthalmopathy.

Source: peripheral blood mononuclear cells (PBMCs), taken at new diagnosis, from a patient treated with antithyroid drugs. These TCRs come from a woman aged 40-60 years with Graves disease. Both conserved end residues are part of each CDR3. Fields, in order: clone size, D gene, J gene, V gene, CDR3 DNA, CDR3 protein. A D gene is named only where the DNA matches it firmly. Clone size is not always given. Where it is, it says once, few, many or a class for expanded clones.

abundance: .
d_gene: .
j_gene: TRBJ2-3
v_gene: TRBV13
CDR3nt: TGTGCCAGCAGCTGGAGGCCCAGCGGGCTGAGCACAGATACGCAGTATTTT
CDR3aa: CASSWRPSGLSTDTQYF

abundance: many
d_gene: .
j_gene: TRBJ2-7
v_gene: TRBV7-9
CDR3nt: TGTGCCAGCAGCTTAGAGACGACCGAAGAGTACTTC
CDR3aa: CASSLETTEEYF

abundance: few
d_gene: TRBD1
j_gene: TRBJ1-2
v_gene: TRBV10-3
CDR3nt: TGTGCCATCAGTGCGGGTGGGACAGAGATCTATGGCTACACCTTC
CDR3aa: CAISAGGTEIYGYTF

abundance: .
d_gene: .
j_gene: TRBJ1-4
v_gene: TRBV20-1
CDR3nt: TGCAGTGCTAGAGATAAGAGTAGGAGTGAAAAACTGTTTTTT
CDR3aa: CSARDKSRSEKLFF

abundance: many
d_gene: .
j_gene: TRBJ2-7
v_gene: TRBV2
CDR3nt: TGTGCCAGCAGTGTCCTTGGGGGAGGAGAGCAGTACTTC
CDR3aa: CASSVLGGGEQYF

abundance: many
d_gene: .
j_gene: TRBJ2-5
v_gene: TRBV27
CDR3nt: TGTGCCAGCAGCCCATCCCCGGGATCCCACTGGCCATCCTCCCAAGAGACCCAGTACTTC
CDR3aa: CASSPSPGSHWPSSQETQYF

abundance: few
d_gene: .
j_gene: TRBJ2-7
v_gene: TRBV6-1
CDR3nt: TGTGCCAGCAGCAGTCGGACAGCCTACGAGCAGTACTTC
CDR3aa: CASSSRTAYEQYF

abundance: many
d_gene: .
j_gene: TRBJ1-5
v_gene: TRBV12-3/TRBV12-4
CDR3nt: TGTGCCAGCAGTTTTGTGGGGCAGATTGGTCAGCCCCAGCATTTT
CDR3aa: CASSFVGQIGQPQHF

abundance: many
d_gene: .
j_gene: TRBJ1-2
v_gene: TRBV13
CDR3nt: TGTGCCAGCAGACCCCATGGGGCTAACTATGGCTACACCTTC
CDR3aa: CASRPHGANYGYTF

abundance: many
d_gene: .
j_gene: TRBJ1-6
v_gene: TRBV28
CDR3nt: TGTGCCAGCAGTTATGGGGGGCCCCTCGATAATTCACCCCTCCACTTT
CDR3aa: CASSYGGPLDNSPLHF

abundance: .
d_gene: .
j_gene: TRBJ1-2
v_gene: TRBV28
CDR3nt: TGTGCCACCGAATATGGACAGCCCTATGGCTACACCTTC
CDR3aa: CATEYGQPYGYTF

abundance: few
d_gene: TRBD1
j_gene: TRBJ1-2
v_gene: TRBV20-1
CDR3nt: TGCAGTGCTATTCCCGACAGGGCTTATGGCTACACCTTC
CDR3aa: CSAIPDRAYGYTF

abundance: few
d_gene: .
j_gene: TRBJ2-3
v_gene: TRBV7-9
CDR3nt: TGTGCCAGCAGCTCAGGGACTGATACTAGCACAGATACGCAGTATTTT
CDR3aa: CASSSGTDTSTDTQYF

abundance: many
d_gene: .
j_gene: TRBJ1-5
v_gene: TRBV7-8
CDR3nt: TGTGCCAGCAGCCTCGGGCAGTCCCCCCAGCATTTT
CDR3aa: CASSLGQSPQHF

abundance: many
d_gene: .
j_gene: TRBJ1-1
v_gene: TRBV29-1
CDR3nt: TGCAGCGGCGGGCAGGGGAGTTTCACTGAAGCTTTCTTT
CDR3aa: CSGGQGSFTEAFF

abundance: many
d_gene: .
j_gene: TRBJ1-5
v_gene: TRBV13
CDR3nt: TGTGCCAGCAGCCTAGGGGCGGCGGGGGCGCATTTT
CDR3aa: CASSLGAAGAHF

abundance: .
d_gene: .
j_gene: TRBJ1-3
v_gene: TRBV20-1
CDR3nt: TGCAGTGCTAGGTCCGGGATGGCTGGAAACACCATATATTTT
CDR3aa: CSARSGMAGNTIYF

abundance: many
d_gene: .
j_gene: TRBJ1-1
v_gene: TRBV28
CDR3nt: TGTGCCAGCAGTCCCCACAGGGACCTGAACACTGAAGCTTTCTTT
CDR3aa: CASSPHRDLNTEAFF

abundance: many
d_gene: .
j_gene: TRBJ1-5
v_gene: TRBV4-1
CDR3nt: TGCGCCAGCAGTCTCACGGGGTGGGGCAATCAGCCCCAGCATTTT
CDR3aa: CASSLTGWGNQPQHF

abundance: .
d_gene: .
j_gene: TRBJ1-3
v_gene: TRBV3-1
CDR3nt: TGTGCCAGCAGTCGGGGGACAGGAAACACCATATATTTT
CDR3aa: CASSRGTGNTIYF

abundance: .
d_gene: .
j_gene: TRBJ2-3
v_gene: TRBV3-1
CDR3nt: TGTGCCAGCAGCCAAGTTGGTCCAGATACGCAGTATTTT
CDR3aa: CASSQVGPDTQYF